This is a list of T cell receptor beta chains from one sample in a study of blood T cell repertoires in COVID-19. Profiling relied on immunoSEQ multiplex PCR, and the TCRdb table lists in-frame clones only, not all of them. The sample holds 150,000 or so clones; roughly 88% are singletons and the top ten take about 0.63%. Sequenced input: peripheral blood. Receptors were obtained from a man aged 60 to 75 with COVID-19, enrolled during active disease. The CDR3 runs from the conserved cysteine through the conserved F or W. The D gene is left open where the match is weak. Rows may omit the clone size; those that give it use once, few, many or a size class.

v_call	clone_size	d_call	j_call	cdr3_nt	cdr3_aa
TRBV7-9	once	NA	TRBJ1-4	TGTGCCAGCAGCTTACGTCTCGGTGAAAAACTGTTTTTT	CASSLRLGEKLFF
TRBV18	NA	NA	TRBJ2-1	TGTGCCAGCTCACCAGCGACAGGCTTGTCGGGGGAGCAGTTCTTC	CASSPATGLSGEQFF
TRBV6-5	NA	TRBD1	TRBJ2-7	TGTGCCAGCAGTCAGGGGACAGCTCCCTACGAGCAGTACTTC	CASSQGTAPYEQYF
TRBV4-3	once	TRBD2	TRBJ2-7	TGCGCCAGCAGCCAATTAGCAGGTACTAGCGGGGGAGCCTACGAGCAGTACTTC	CASSQLAGTSGGAYEQYF
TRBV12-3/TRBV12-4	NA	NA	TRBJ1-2	TGTGCCAGTCAGGGTCCGGATAACTATGGCTACACCTTC	CASQGPDNYGYTF
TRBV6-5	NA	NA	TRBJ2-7	TGTGCCAGCAGTTATCGATCAGGGGTGGACTGGCAGTACTTC	CASSYRSGVDWQYF
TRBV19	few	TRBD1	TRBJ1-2	TGTGCCAGTAGAGAACAGGGGGCGTATGGCTACACCTTC	CASREQGAYGYTF
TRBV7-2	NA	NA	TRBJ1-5	TGTGCCAGCAGAGGGGATGGTCCTATCAGCCCCCAGCATTTT	CASRGDGPISPQHF
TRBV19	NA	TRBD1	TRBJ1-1	TGTGCCAGTAGTTACAGACCGGGACAGTCCAACACTGAAGCTTTCTTT	CASSYRPGQSNTEAFF
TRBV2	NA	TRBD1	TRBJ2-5	TGTGCCAGCAGTTTAGACAGGGGAGAGACCCAGTACTTC	CASSLDRGETQYF
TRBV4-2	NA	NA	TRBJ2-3	TGTGCCAGCAGCCAAGCCCCCCTGACTCTGGATACGCAGTATTTT	CASSQAPLTLDTQYF
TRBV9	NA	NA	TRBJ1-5	TGTGCCAGCAGCGTAGATGGAGCCAGCAATCAGCCCCAGCATTTT	CASSVDGASNQPQHF
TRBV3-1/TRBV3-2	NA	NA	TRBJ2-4	TGTGCCAGCAGCCAAGTTAGTATAGATGACATTCAGTACTTC	CASSQVSIDDIQYF
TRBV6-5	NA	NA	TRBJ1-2	TGTGCCAGCAGTCCCGGCAGCGGAAACTATGGCTACACCTTC	CASSPGSGNYGYTF
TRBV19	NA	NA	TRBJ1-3	TGTGCCAGTAGTATAGATTTAAGAAACACCATATATTTT	CASSIDLRNTIYF
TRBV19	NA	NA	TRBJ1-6	TGTGCCAGTACCGCAGCGGGAAATTCACCCCTCCACTTT	CASTAAGNSPLHF
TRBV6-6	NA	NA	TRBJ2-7	TGTGCCACCCTAGGGGCAGGGGCGTCCTACGAGCAGTACTTC	CATLGAGASYEQYF
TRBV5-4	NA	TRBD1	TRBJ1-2	TGTGCCAGCAGCTTGGGGAGCTGGACAGGGGGCGCTTACTACACCTTC	CASSLGSWTGGAYYTF
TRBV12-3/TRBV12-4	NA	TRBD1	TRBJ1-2	TGTGCCAGCAGTTCCCCACAGGGGGCATACACCTTC	CASSSPQGAYTF
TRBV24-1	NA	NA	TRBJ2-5	TGTGCCACCAGTGATCCCGGGGAGAAGGGAAGGGCAGGAGAGACCCAGTACTTC	CATSDPGEKGRAGETQYF
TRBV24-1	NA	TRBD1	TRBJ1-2	TGTGCCACCAGTGATCGGACAGGGGGTAGATATGGCTACACCTTC	CATSDRTGGRYGYTF
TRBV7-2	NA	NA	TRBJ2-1	TGTGCCAGCAGCGGTACCGCTCAGGTTAGGAGGGACAATGAGCAGTTCTTC	CASSGTAQVRRDNEQFF
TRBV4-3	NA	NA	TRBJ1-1	TGCGCCAGCAGCCAAGATGTCAGGGCCTTGAACACTGAAGCTTTCTTT	CASSQDVRALNTEAFF
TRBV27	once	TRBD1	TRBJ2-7	TGTGCCAGCAGGATGAGGACAGGGGTGCCCTCCTACGAGCAGTACTTC	CASRMRTGVPSYEQYF
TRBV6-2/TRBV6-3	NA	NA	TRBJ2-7	TGTGCCAGCAGCGACAGAGGTCGTTCGGACGAGCAGTACTTC	CASSDRGRSDEQYF
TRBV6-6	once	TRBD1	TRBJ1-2	TGTGCCAGCAGTTACACACCGGGACAGGGGGCTCAAGGCTACACCTTC	CASSYTPGQGAQGYTF
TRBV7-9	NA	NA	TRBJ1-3	TGTGCCAGCAGTCAAGGACAGTCCTCTGGAAACACCATATATTTT	CASSQGQSSGNTIYF